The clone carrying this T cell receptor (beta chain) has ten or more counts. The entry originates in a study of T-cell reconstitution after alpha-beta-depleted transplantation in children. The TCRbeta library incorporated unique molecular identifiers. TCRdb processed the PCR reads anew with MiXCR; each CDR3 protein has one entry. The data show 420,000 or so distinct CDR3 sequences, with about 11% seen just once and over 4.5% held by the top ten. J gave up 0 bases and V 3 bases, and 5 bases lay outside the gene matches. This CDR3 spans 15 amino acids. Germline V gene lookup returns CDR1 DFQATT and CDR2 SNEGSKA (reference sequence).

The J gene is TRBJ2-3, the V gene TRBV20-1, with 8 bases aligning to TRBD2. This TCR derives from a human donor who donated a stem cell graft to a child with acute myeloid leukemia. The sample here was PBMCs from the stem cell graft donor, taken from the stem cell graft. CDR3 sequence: CSASKSSGSTDTQYF. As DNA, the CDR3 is TGCAGTGCTAGCAAGTCTAGCGGGAGCACAGATACGCAGTATTTT.